Shown below are 4 T cell receptor beta chains from a single sample sequenced in a study of vaccination and CD4 T cells after COVID-19. Sample treatment: approximately nine-day PBMC culture with coronavirus spike peptide pools or control peptides (ViraFEST assay). It was before the COVID-19 pandemic (2011-2018) that the unexposed donor's CD4+ T cells were collected. Their antigen targets remain unknown. Sequence data for DNA of cultured CD4+ T cells were generated by the Oncomine TCR Beta short-read assay. From cultured CD4+ T cells, genomic DNA was extracted. TCRdb itself ran the PCR reads through MiXCR, one entry per CDR3 protein. This sample has approximately 9,400 distinct CDR3 sequences; under 40% occur once, and the top ten carry approximately 22%. The sequenced sample was CD4+ T cells from blood, cultured in vitro. These receptors all come from a human donor in good health.

The chain has TRBV5-8 and TRBJ2-1; D uncertain. The CDR3 sequence is 16 residues long. The germline CDR1 and CDR2 sequences are SGHTS and YDEGEE. V lost 7 bases and J lost 4, with 21 bases in between. CDR3 in DNA: TGTGCCAGCCGTCCCTCGGCGGATCTATCGTACAATGAGCAGTTCTTC. Its translation is CASRPSADLSYNEQFF. The full variable domain, its missing parts supplied by reference TRBV5-8 and TRBJ2-1, is EAGVTQSPTHLIKTRGQQATLRCSPISGHTSVYWYQQALGLGLQFLLWYDEGEERNRGNFPPRFSGRQFPNYSSELNVNALELEDSALYLCASRPSADLSYNEQFFGPGTRLTVL.

In this sample, this clonotype turned up a few times. The V and J genes are TRBV10-3 and TRBJ2-5; 11 bases match TRBD2. Per germline, CDR1 ENHRY and CDR2 SYGVKD. Germline trimming cut 3 bases from V and 5 bases from J; bases unmatched to any gene: 5. This CDR3 region has 15 residues. CDR3 protein: CAISDTTSGKETQYF. The CDR3 bases are TGTGCCATCAGTGACACGACTAGCGGGAAGGAGACCCAGTACTTC.

V usage is TRBV6-2 or TRBV6-3 and J usage is TRBJ2-7; 8 nucleotides agree with TRBD2. CDR3 length: 16 residues. CDR1 and CDR2 (germline): MNHEY, SVGEGT. V lost 6 bases to trimming and J lost 0 bases; unmatched junction nucleotides: 10. The CDR3: CASRQFLAGDSYEQYF. The DNA of the CDR3 is TGTGCCAGCAGACAATTCCTAGCGGGCGACTCCTACGAGCAGTACTTC.

In its sample, this clonotype was seen a few times. The rearrangement uses TRBV7-9 and TRBJ1-1; D not resolved. From germline, CDR1 is SEHNR and CDR2 FQNEAQ (reference sequence). Deletions cut 0 bases from V and 1 base from J, with 6 bases between. The CDR3 spans 14 residues. The CDR3 bases are TGTGCCAGCAGCTTAGCAGGCCCGAACACTGAAGCTTTCTTT. Protein product: CASSLAGPNTEAFF.